The clone carrying this T cell receptor (beta chain) was recorded many times. Its cognate antigen is unknown. This specimen comes from a study of T cell repertoires in cytomegalovirus infection. Study in general: Peptides in the study included HLA-C-restricted and HLA-B-restricted CMV epitopes. Carrying CMV and the relevant HLA type showed in public TCR beta signatures.

The CDR3 extends over 15 amino acids. The J segment lost 4 bases and the V segment lost 4 bases, leaving 3 bases of the junction unmatched. In germline, CDR1 is SGHTA, CDR2 FQGNSA. TCRdb redid the calling of the reads with MiXCR, one entry per CDR3 protein. The profile covers 45,000 to 60,000 distinct CDR3 sequences, with about a fifth appearing a single time and around 64% taken by the ten largest. Study-wide results and limits: HLA-C-restricted, CMV-specific TCR beta clonotypes were dominant ex vivo. Identification of carriers of CMV plus the relevant HLA was performed using cumulative public TCR beta family frequency.

The V gene is TRBV7-2, the J gene TRBJ2-3; 12 bases map to TRBD2. The sequences come from CD8+ T cells from cultured PBMCs, collected from culture after CMV antigen stimulation. The TCR originated in a human donor in good health (CMV status not recorded). Some clones in this sample may be carry-over from other donors' samples. The CDR3 spells CASSSLAGGADTQYF. For the CDR3, the DNA is TGTGCCAGCAGCTCTCTAGCGGGGGGGGCAGATACGCAGTATTTT.